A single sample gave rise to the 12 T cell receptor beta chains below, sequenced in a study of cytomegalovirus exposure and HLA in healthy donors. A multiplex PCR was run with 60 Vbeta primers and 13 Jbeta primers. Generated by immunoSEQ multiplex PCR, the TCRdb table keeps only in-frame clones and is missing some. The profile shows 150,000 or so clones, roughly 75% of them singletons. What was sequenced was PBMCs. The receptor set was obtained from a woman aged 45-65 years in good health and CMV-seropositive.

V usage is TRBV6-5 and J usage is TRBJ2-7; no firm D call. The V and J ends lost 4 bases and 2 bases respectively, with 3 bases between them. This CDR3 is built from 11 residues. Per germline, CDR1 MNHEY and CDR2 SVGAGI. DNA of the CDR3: TGTGCCAGCAGTTCTGCCTACGAGCAGTACTTC. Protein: CASSSAYEQYF.

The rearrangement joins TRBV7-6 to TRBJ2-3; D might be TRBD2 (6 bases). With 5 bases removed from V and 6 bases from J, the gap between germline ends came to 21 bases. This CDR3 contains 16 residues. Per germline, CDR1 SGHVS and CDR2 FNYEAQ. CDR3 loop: CASSPPTSGVRDTQYF. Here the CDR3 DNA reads TGTGCCAGCAGCCCACCTACTTCGGGGGTCCGGGATACGCAGTATTTT. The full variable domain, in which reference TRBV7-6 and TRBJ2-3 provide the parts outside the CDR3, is GAGVSQSPRYKVTKRGQDVALRCDPISGHVSLYWYRQALGQGPEFLTYFNYEAQQDKSGLPNDRFSAERPEGSISTLTIQRTEQRDSAMYRCASSPPTSGVRDTQYFGPGTRLTVL.

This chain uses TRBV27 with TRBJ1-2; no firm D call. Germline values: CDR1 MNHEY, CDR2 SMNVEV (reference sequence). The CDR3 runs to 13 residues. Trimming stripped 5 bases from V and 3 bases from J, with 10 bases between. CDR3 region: CASSNTRHYGYTF. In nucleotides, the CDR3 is TGTGCCAGCAGTAATACACGCCACTATGGCTACACCTTC.

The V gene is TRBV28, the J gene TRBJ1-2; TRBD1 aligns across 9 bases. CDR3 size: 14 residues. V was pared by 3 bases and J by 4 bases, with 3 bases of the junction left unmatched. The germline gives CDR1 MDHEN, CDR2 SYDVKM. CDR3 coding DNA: TGTGCCAGCAGTTTGACAGGGGGGGTCTATGGCTACACCTTC. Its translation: CASSLTGGVYGYTF.

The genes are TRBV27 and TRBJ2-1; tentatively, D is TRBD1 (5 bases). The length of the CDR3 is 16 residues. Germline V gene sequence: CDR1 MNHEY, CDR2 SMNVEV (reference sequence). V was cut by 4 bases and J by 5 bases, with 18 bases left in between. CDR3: CASSSQRRGSDNEQFF. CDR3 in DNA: TGTGCCAGCAGTTCACAGAGAAGGGGTTCAGACAATGAGCAGTTCTTC.

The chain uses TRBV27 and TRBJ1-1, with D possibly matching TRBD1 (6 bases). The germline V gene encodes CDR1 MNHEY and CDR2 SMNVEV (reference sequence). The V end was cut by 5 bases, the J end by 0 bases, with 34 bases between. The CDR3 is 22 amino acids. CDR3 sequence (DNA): TGTGCCAGCAGTGATACTTGGACTTTAGGTCGGACAGAGCCATTTTTGAACACTGAAGCTTTCTTT. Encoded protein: CASSDTWTLGRTEPFLNTEAFF.

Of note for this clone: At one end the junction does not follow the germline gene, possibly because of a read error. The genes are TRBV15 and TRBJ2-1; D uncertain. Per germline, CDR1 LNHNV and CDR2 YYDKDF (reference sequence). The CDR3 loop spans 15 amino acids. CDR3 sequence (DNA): TGTGCCGCCAGCCGATTAGGCGGAATAAACAATGAGCAGTTCTTC. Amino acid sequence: CAASRLGGINNEQFF.

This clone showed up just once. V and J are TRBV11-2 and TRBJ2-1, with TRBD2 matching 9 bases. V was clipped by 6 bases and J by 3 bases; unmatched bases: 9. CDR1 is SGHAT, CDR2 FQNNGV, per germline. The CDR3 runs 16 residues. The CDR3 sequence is CASSLGGSGGYNEQFF. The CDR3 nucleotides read TGTGCCAGCAGTCTGGGGGGTAGCGGGGGCTACAATGAGCAGTTCTTC.

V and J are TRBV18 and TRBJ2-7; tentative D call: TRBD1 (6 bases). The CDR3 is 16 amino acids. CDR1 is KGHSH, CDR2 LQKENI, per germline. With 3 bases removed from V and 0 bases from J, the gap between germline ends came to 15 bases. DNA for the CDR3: TGTGCCAGCTCACCGCCAGGGGTAAGGGGCTCCTACGAGCAGTACTTC. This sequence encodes CASSPPGVRGSYEQYF.

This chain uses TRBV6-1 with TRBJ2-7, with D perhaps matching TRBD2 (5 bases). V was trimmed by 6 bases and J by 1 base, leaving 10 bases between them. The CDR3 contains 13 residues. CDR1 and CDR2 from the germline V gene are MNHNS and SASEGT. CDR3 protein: CASSRPGSYEQYF. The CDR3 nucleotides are TGTGCCAGCAGCCGTCCGGGGTCCTACGAGCAGTACTTC.

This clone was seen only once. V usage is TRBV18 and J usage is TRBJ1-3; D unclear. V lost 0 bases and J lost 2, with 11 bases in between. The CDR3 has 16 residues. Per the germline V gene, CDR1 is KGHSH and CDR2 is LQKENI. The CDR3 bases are TGTGCCAGCTCACCACCGGTTATAGCGACTGGAAACACCATATATTTT. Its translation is CASSPPVIATGNTIYF.

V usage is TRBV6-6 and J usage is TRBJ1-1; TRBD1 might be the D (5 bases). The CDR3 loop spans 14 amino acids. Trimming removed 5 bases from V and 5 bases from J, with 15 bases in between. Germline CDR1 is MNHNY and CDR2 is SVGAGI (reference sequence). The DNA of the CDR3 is TGTGCCAGCAGTCCCGGGGCGGGGGGGACTGAAGCTTTCTTT. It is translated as CASSPGAGGTEAFF.